This TCR beta chain was captured by sequencing in a study of technical replicates of blood from a few donors. V lost 2 bases and J 5 bases, leaving 12 bases between the germline ends. The CDR3 loop spans 14 amino acids. Germline V lookup: CDR1 KGHSH, CDR2 LQKENI. This table comes from immunoSEQ multiplex PCR, and its TCRdb copy is limited to in-frame clones, with some not included. The sample has about 79,000 clones; 85% to 95% are singletons. Sequences were obtained from T cells isolated from PBMCs. The rearrangement uses TRBV18 and TRBJ2-5; D might be TRBD1 (5 bases). This receptor was obtained from a human donor in good health. The CDR3 sequence is CASSPDNRRETQYF. Written as DNA, the CDR3 is TGTGCCAGCTCACCAGATAACAGGCGGGAGACCCAGTACTTC.